Listed below are T cell receptor beta chains from one sample, sequenced in a study of T cells in Graves' hyperthyroidism and ophthalmopathy. Using its own MiXCR run on the multiplex PCR reads, TCRdb lists one record per CDR3 protein. The sample carries fewer than 110,000 distinct CDR3 sequences, roughly 15% recorded once. Sequencing was carried out using blood. The receptors were gathered from a woman aged 50 to 60 with Graves' hyperthyroidism. Each CDR3 is given with its conserved first and last residue. The D gene is left open where the match is weak. Some rows have no size entry. The others give once, few or many, or a class for an expanded clone.

clone_size	v_call	j_call	d_call	cdr3_nt	cdr3_aa
many	TRBV6-1	TRBJ1-5	-	TGTGCCAGCAGCGGCGAAAGGGCGCGTCAGCCCCAGCATTTT	CASSGERARQPQHF
many	TRBV28	TRBJ2-1	TRBD2	TGTGCCAGCAGTCAGGGACTAGCGCGATACAATGAGCAGTTCTTC	CASSQGLARYNEQFF
many	TRBV4-2	TRBJ2-3	TRBD1	TGTGCCAGCAGCCAAGAACTCGGGACAGAGATCACAGATACGCAGTATTTT	CASSQELGTEITDTQYF
many	TRBV7-2	TRBJ1-1	-	TGTGCCAGCAGCCCGAGGGTGGGGGGAGCTTTCTTT	CASSPRVGGAFF
few	TRBV29-1	TRBJ2-3	TRBD1	TGCAGCGTTGTTGGACAGGGGGGCACAGATACGCAGTATTTT	CSVVGQGGTDTQYF
many	TRBV7-2	TRBJ1-1	-	TGTGCCAGCAGCTTAATAGCGGCAGTCAACACTGAAGCTTTCTTT	CASSLIAAVNTEAFF
many	TRBV20-1	TRBJ1-5	-	TGCAGTGCTAGAGATCTCTTAGTTCAGCCCCAGCATTTT	CSARDLLVQPQHF
few	TRBV2	TRBJ2-3	-	TGTGCCAGCAGTGTTGGCCAGGGCACAGATACGCAGTATTTT	CASSVGQGTDTQYF
many	TRBV19	TRBJ1-5	TRBD1	TGTGCCAGTAGCCCGACAGGGGCCCAATATAGCAATCAGCCCCAGCATTTT	CASSPTGAQYSNQPQHF
many	TRBV9	TRBJ1-4	-	TGTGCCAGCAGCGTAGCCGCAGGGTTTAATGAAAAACTGTTTTTT	CASSVAAGFNEKLFF
many	TRBV19	TRBJ1-2	-	TGTGCCAGTAGTACTCAGATGCAGGGAAACTATGGCTACACCTTC	CASSTQMQGNYGYTF
many	TRBV6-1	TRBJ1-1	-	TGTGCCAGCAGCTCTCCCCTGAAGAACACTGAAGCTTTCTTT	CASSSPLKNTEAFF
many	TRBV2	TRBJ2-1	-	TGTGCCAGCAGTGAAGGAGGGACTCGGTCCTACAATGAGCAGTTCTTC	CASSEGGTRSYNEQFF
many	TRBV30	TRBJ2-1	-	TGTGCCTGGAGTGTAGGTCCCTACAATGAGCAGTTCTTC	CAWSVGPYNEQFF
many	TRBV9	TRBJ2-2	TRBD2	TGTGCCAGCAGCGTTAGACTAGCGGGGGTAACCGGGGAGCTGTTTTTT	CASSVRLAGVTGELFF
many	TRBV28	TRBJ2-1	TRBD2	TGTGCCAGCAGTTTGCCCCTTTCGACTAGCGGGAGAAAGATTGAGCAGTTCTTC	CASSLPLSTSGRKIEQFF
many	TRBV7-8	TRBJ1-1	-	TGTGCCAGCAGCTTAGACCCCCCGGGCGCCGAAGCTTTCTTT	CASSLDPPGAEAFF
many	TRBV6-2/TRBV6-3	TRBJ2-7	-	TGTGCCAGCAGTTACGGACTAACCTACGAGCAGTACTTC	CASSYGLTYEQYF
many	TRBV12-3/TRBV12-4	TRBJ1-5	-	TGTGCCAGCAGTCCCCGTCCAGGGCAGCCCCAGCATTTT	CASSPRPGQPQHF
-	TRBV3-1	TRBJ1-2	TRBD1	TGTGCCAGCAGCAAAGGACAGGGAGGTTATGGCTACACCTTC	CASSKGQGGYGYTF
many	TRBV29-1	TRBJ2-3	TRBD2	TGCAGCGTCGTAGCGGGAGTGGGCACAGATACGCAGTATTTT	CSVVAGVGTDTQYF
many	TRBV20-1	TRBJ2-6	-	TGCAGTGCTCCAGAGGTCTCTGGGGCCAACGTCCTGACTTTC	CSAPEVSGANVLTF
many	TRBV20-1	TRBJ1-5	TRBD1	TGCAGTGCTTTCCGGGACAGTAATCAGCCCCAGCATTTT	CSAFRDSNQPQHF
many	TRBV13	TRBJ1-1	-	TGTGCCAGCAGCCGAGGCCGCGGCGCGTACGCTGAAGCTTTCTTT	CASSRGRGAYAEAFF
many	TRBV20-1	TRBJ1-4	TRBD1	TGCAGTGCTAGATCGGGACAGGTCACAGAAAAACTGTTTTTT	CSARSGQVTEKLFF
many	TRBV11-2	TRBJ1-5	TRBD1	TGTGCCAGCAGCCCGGACAGGGGGAATCAGCCCCAGCATTTT	CASSPDRGNQPQHF
many	TRBV27	TRBJ1-5	-	TGTGCCAGCAGTTTATCTATACCCCCCTTGTCGCCCCAGCATTTT	CASSLSIPPLSPQHF
many	TRBV3-1	TRBJ1-2	-	TGTGCCAGCAGCCAACAGGGAGAGGATGGCTACACCTTC	CASSQQGEDGYTF
many	TRBV13	TRBJ2-7	-	TGTGCCAGCAGCTTAGCCAGGTGGCGGAGAGCCTACGAGCAGTACTTC	CASSLARWRRAYEQYF
many	TRBV29-1	TRBJ1-2	TRBD1	TGCAGCGTGGTTGAACAGGGGGCAGATGGCTACACCTTC	CSVVEQGADGYTF
many	TRBV18	TRBJ2-3	TRBD2	TGTGCCAGCTCACCGCCGGGACTAGCTCACGATACGCAGTATTTT	CASSPPGLAHDTQYF
-	TRBV4-1	TRBJ2-5	TRBD1	TGCGCCAGCAGCATAACAGGGGTGGGGGAGACCCAGTACTTC	CASSITGVGETQYF
few	TRBV9	TRBJ1-4	-	TGTGCCAGCAGCGTTAGCGCAACTAATGAAAAACTGTTTTTT	CASSVSATNEKLFF
-	TRBV10-1	TRBJ2-6	TRBD1	TGCGCCAGCAGTCCGGGACAGGGGACTGGGGCCAACGTCCTGACTTTC	CASSPGQGTGANVLTF
-	TRBV20-1	TRBJ2-1	-	TGCAGTGGGAGAGGGCGCGAGGTCAATGAGCAGTTCTTC	CSGRGREVNEQFF
many	TRBV2	TRBJ2-3	-	TGTGCCAGCAGTGAGTCCAGGGGCACAGATACGCAGTATTTT	CASSESRGTDTQYF